The 31 T cell receptor beta chains given below trace back to one sample, sequenced in a study of blood T cell repertoires in COVID-19. Only in-frame clones appear in the TCRdb table, and some are missing; sequencing was by immunoSEQ multiplex PCR. The sample yields some 55,000 clones, around 79% seen once. Source material: peripheral blood. The origin of the receptors is a man aged 65-85 years with active or convalescent COVID-19.

The V gene is TRBV6-5, the J gene TRBJ1-6, with a weak D call TRBD1 (6 bases). CDR3 length equals 14 residues. CDR1 MNHEY and CDR2 SVGAGI come from the germline V gene. The V and J ends lost 6 bases and 10 bases respectively, with 16 bases between them. CDR3 in DNA: TGTGCCAGCAGGGTCGACAGGATACAGTCACCCCTCCACTTT. Translating gives CASRVDRIQSPLHF.

The chain is built from TRBV28 and TRBJ2-1; D gene unclear. V was trimmed by 5 bases and J by 2 bases, leaving 13 bases between them. Germline CDR1 reads MDHEN; CDR2 reads SYDVKM. The CDR3 consists of 15 residues. The DNA for the CDR3 is TGTGCCAGCAGTCCCATGGCAGGCCCCTACAATGAGCAGTTCTTC. Translating gives CASSPMAGPYNEQFF.

The rearrangement uses TRBV27 and TRBJ1-6; TRBD1 agrees at 7 bases. Germline CDR1 and CDR2: MNHEY and SMNVEV (reference sequence). V shed 7 bases, J shed 10 bases, and the junction held 10 bases outside the gene matches. The CDR3 spans 14 residues. The CDR3 loop reads CASTLQGSGSPLHF. CDR3 nucleotide sequence: TGTGCCAGCACCCTACAGGGGTCGGGCTCACCCCTCCACTTT.

The V gene is TRBV4-1, the J gene TRBJ1-5, with unresolved D. V lost 1 base and J lost 1, with 17 bases in between. This CDR3 comprises 18 residues. CDR1 and CDR2 from the germline V gene are MGHRA and YSYEKL. CDR3 coding DNA: TGCGCCAGCAGCCAAGTGAGGCTCGGGGTTTTGAGCAATCAGCCCCAGCATTTT. It codes for CASSQVRLGVLSNQPQHF.

This clone was seen only once. CDR3 sequence (DNA): TGTGCCAGTAGTTGGGGCATCGGCAGCGACGAGCAGTACTTC. Residues: CASSWGIGSDEQYF. V usage is TRBV19 and J usage is TRBJ2-7; possibly TRBD1 for D (5 bases). There are 14 residues in the CDR3. Germline CDR1 and CDR2: LNHDA and SQIVND (reference sequence). Trimming took off 5 bases at V and 5 bases at J, with 16 bases between the two ends.

The V and J genes are TRBV4-1 and TRBJ1-2; D perhaps matches TRBD1 (5 bases). V was cut by 0 bases and J by 4 bases, with 21 bases left in between. This CDR3 region has 18 residues. Germline V CDR1 and CDR2: MGHRA, YSYEKL. In DNA, the CDR3 is TGCGCCAGCAGCCAAGATCTGATCAGGGCCTTAACAAGCTATGGCTACACCTTC. The encoded protein is CASSQDLIRALTSYGYTF.

This clone showed up many times. This chain connects TRBV27 to TRBJ1-1; D remains unclear. The V gene lost 8 bases and the J gene lost 1 base, with 8 bases spanning the gap. Per germline, CDR1 MNHEY and CDR2 SMNVEV (reference sequence). This CDR3 has 12 amino acids. The CDR3 protein is CASGGPNTEAFF. In DNA form, the CDR3 reads TGTGCCAGCGGAGGCCCGAACACTGAAGCTTTCTTT.

The rearrangement joins TRBV6-6 to TRBJ1-1, with a tentative D call TRBD1 (5 bases). Trimming removed 7 bases from V and 7 bases from J, with 19 bases in between. The CDR3 has 14 amino acids. CDR1 MNHNY and CDR2 SVGAGI come from the germline V gene (reference sequence). The CDR3 loop reads CASNDLLDSYEAFF. The CDR3, as DNA: TGTGCCAGCAATGACCTCCTCGACAGTTATGAAGCTTTCTTT.

V is TRBV7-2 and J is TRBJ2-1; D ambiguous. The CDR3 has 12 residues. Trimming took 4 bases from V and 7 from J, leaving 8 bases between them. Germline lookup yields CDR1 SGHTA and CDR2 FQGNSA. For the CDR3, the DNA is TGTGCCAGCAGCTCCCCCATTAATGAGCAGTTCTTC. Its protein is CASSSPINEQFF.

The chain links TRBV11-3 to TRBJ1-1, with 7 bases aligning to TRBD1. From germline, CDR1 is SGHNT and CDR2 YENEEA. This CDR3 contains 15 residues. J lost 3 bases, V lost 5 bases, and 9 bases had no gene match. The CDR3 nucleotides are TGTGCCAGCAGCCCCAGTTGGCAGGGGGACACTGAAGCTTTCTTT. Protein product: CASSPSWQGDTEAFF.

A single count supports this clone. The V gene is TRBV7-8, the J gene TRBJ1-2; D gene unclear. With 2 bases removed from V and 1 base from J, the gap between germline ends came to 14 bases. This CDR3 has 16 residues. CDR1 and CDR2 from the germline V gene are SGHVS and FQNEAQ. In DNA form, the CDR3 reads TGTGCCAGCAGCTTATATCGACACTTCGGTAACTATGGCTACACCTTC. It codes for CASSLYRHFGNYGYTF.

The chain employs TRBV12-5 and TRBJ2-7; 8 nucleotides agree with TRBD2. Germline CDR1 is LGHNT and CDR2 is FRNRAP. J lost 0 bases, V lost 3 bases, and 10 bases had no gene match. The CDR3 covers 17 residues. The CDR3 bases are TGTGCTAGTGGTTTTAACTACGGGGGGGCTAGCTCCTACGAGCAGTACTTC. Encoded protein: CASGFNYGGASSYEQYF. Full variable domain (remainder filled in from reference TRBV12-5 and TRBJ2-7): DARVTQTPRHKVTEMGQEVTMRCQPILGHNTVFWYRQTMMQGLELLAYFRNRAPLDDSGMPKDRFSAEMPDATLATLKIQPSEPRDSAVYFCASGFNYGGASSYEQYFGPGTRLTVT.

This rearrangement joins TRBV20-1 to TRBJ1-1; TRBD1 might be the D (6 bases). With 5 bases removed from V and 7 bases from J, the gap between germline ends came to 11 bases. Germline CDR1 DFQATT, CDR2 SNEGSKA (reference sequence). The CDR3 has 11 residues. The CDR3 DNA is TGCAGTGCTCGGACAGACCTTGAAGCTTTCTTT. It yields the protein CSARTDLEAFF.

This clone came up a few times. The chain joins TRBV19 to TRBJ1-5, with TRBD1 matching 8 bases. CDR3 length equals 13 residues. Looked up from germline, CDR1 is LNHDA and CDR2 is SQIVND (reference sequence). Trimming cost V 5 bases and J 5 bases; bases outside gene matches: 2. The CDR3 DNA sequence: TGTGCCAGTAGTGTGGACAGGGATCAGCCCCAGCATTTT. This codes for CASSVDRDQPQHF.

V usage is TRBV6-2 or TRBV6-3 and J usage is TRBJ1-1; no reliable D call. With 5 bases removed from V and 0 bases from J, the gap between germline ends came to 10 bases. This CDR3 spans 14 amino acids. Germline values: CDR1 MNHEY, CDR2 SVGEGT. The CDR3 spells CASSPTRMNTEAFF. CDR3 bases: TGTGCCAGCAGTCCCACTAGGATGAACACTGAAGCTTTCTTT.

The chain links TRBV15 to TRBJ2-5; TRBD1 agrees at 7 bases. The germline gives CDR1 LNHNV, CDR2 YYDKDF (reference sequence). J gave up 5 bases and V 2 bases, and 11 bases lay outside the gene matches. There are 16 residues in the CDR3. The CDR3 here is CATSRPRSTGLETQYF. CDR3 coding DNA: TGTGCCACCAGCAGACCGAGATCGACAGGGTTGGAGACCCAGTACTTC.

This chain connects TRBV28 to TRBJ1-2; 12 bases align to TRBD1. J was trimmed by 8 bases and V by 5 bases; bases with no gene match: 9. The CDR3 contains 15 residues. The germline V gene encodes CDR1 MDHEN and CDR2 SYDVKM. The CDR3 region is CASSPGGDRGLGYTF. The CDR3 region has the DNA TGTGCCAGCAGTCCAGGCGGGGACAGGGGGCTGGGCTACACCTTC.

This sequence joins TRBV19 and TRBJ2-1; D may be TRBD2 (6 bases). The germline gives CDR1 LNHDA, CDR2 SQIVND (reference sequence). V was cut by 9 bases and J by 8 bases, with 23 bases left in between. This CDR3 is 15 amino acids long. CDR3: CARITSPWGRHEQFF. The CDR3, as DNA: TGTGCCAGAATTACCTCCCCGTGGGGGAGGCATGAGCAGTTCTTC.

The V gene is TRBV9, the J gene TRBJ2-7, with a possible D match to TRBD2 (5 bases). V was shortened by 4 bases and J by 5 bases, with 13 bases between the two germline ends. Germline-derived CDR1 and CDR2 are SGDLS and YYNGEE. The CDR3 totals 13 residues. The CDR3 region is CASSSTSGDEQYF. In DNA, the CDR3 is TGTGCCAGCAGCTCCACTAGTGGCGACGAGCAGTACTTC.

V usage is TRBV11-2 and J usage is TRBJ1-1; 7 bases fit TRBD1. With 5 bases clipped from V and 5 bases from J, the junction kept 5 bases outside the gene matches. From germline, CDR1 is SGHAT and CDR2 FQNNGV. The CDR3 is 13 amino acids. The CDR3 sequence: CASSPNRGTEAFF. The CDR3 bases are TGTGCCAGCAGCCCCAACAGGGGAACTGAAGCTTTCTTT.

The chain recombines TRBV19 with TRBJ1-5; 9 bases map to TRBD1. In germline, CDR1 is LNHDA, CDR2 SQIVND (reference sequence). V lost 3 bases and J lost 6; bases outside the gene matches: 3. This CDR3 comprises 14 residues. The CDR3 DNA follows: TGTGCCAGTAGTATGGGGACAGGGTCTCAGCCCCAGCATTTT. The encoded protein is CASSMGTGSQPQHF.

This clone was observed a few times. The chain links TRBV6-2 or TRBV6-3 to TRBJ2-7; possible D gene TRBD1, 6 bases. The CDR3 contains 13 residues. Trimming took 5 bases from V and 6 from J, leaving 14 bases between them. The germline CDR1 and CDR2 sequences are MNHEY and SVGEGT. The CDR3 sequence: CASSLAGAAEQYF. The CDR3 DNA sequence: TGTGCCAGCAGTCTGGCAGGGGCCGCCGAGCAGTACTTC.

The gene calls are TRBV7-2 and TRBJ1-1; 8 bases fit TRBD1. V shed 2 bases, J shed 7 bases, and the junction held 6 bases outside the gene matches. The CDR3 contains 14 residues. From germline, CDR1 is SGHTA and CDR2 FQGNSA. CDR3 protein: CASSLSQGALEAFF. The CDR3 coding sequence is TGTGCCAGCAGCTTATCTCAGGGGGCACTTGAAGCTTTCTTT.

The chain uses TRBV4-1 and TRBJ2-7; TRBD2 aligns across 12 bases. Germline V gene data show CDR1 as MGHRA and CDR2 as YSYEKL. Trimming removed 2 bases from V and 6 bases from J; junction bases left unmatched: 5. This CDR3 is built from 15 residues. The CDR3, as DNA: TGCGCCAGCAGCCAACCTCTAGCGGGGGGGGGCGAGCAGTACTTC. Its protein is CASSQPLAGGGEQYF.

V usage is TRBV7-2 and J usage is TRBJ1-3, with TRBD1 matching over 9 bases. V lost 1 base to trimming and J lost 5 bases; unmatched junction nucleotides: 6. Looked up from germline, CDR1 is SGHTA and CDR2 is FQGNSA. CDR3 length: 16 residues. CDR3 sequence reads: CASSLGETGGRNTIYF. Written as DNA, the CDR3 is TGTGCCAGCAGCTTAGGCGAGACAGGGGGACGAAACACCATATATTTT.

CDR3 coding DNA: TGCGCCAGCAGCTTGGCCCTAGAACGCACCGGGGAGCTGTTTTTT. Protein sequence: CASSLALERTGELFF. The chain links TRBV5-1 to TRBJ2-2; D is unresolved. This CDR3 comprises 15 residues. CDR1 and CDR2 (germline): SGHRS, YFSETQ. Trimming took off 0 bases at V and 4 bases at J, with 10 bases between the two ends.

The chain joins TRBV3-1 (or the pseudogene TRBV3-2) to TRBJ1-2; 8 bases align to TRBD1. This CDR3 has 13 amino acids. Germline-derived CDR1 and CDR2 are LGHDT and YNNKEL (reference sequence). The junction had 6 bases not matched to a gene; V was cut back by 5 bases and J by 7 bases. The CDR3 DNA reads as TGTGCCAGCAGCAACCCAGGGGGCTCTGGCTACACCTTC. This codes for CASSNPGGSGYTF.

This rearrangement joins TRBV28 to TRBJ2-1; maybe TRBD1 (5 bases). V shed 3 bases and J shed 3 bases, with 15 bases lying between them. Germline V gene data show CDR1 as MDHEN and CDR2 as SYDVKM. The CDR3 spans 16 residues. The CDR3 is CASSFVRAAFYNEQFF. CDR3 coding DNA: TGTGCCAGCAGTTTTGTCAGGGCGGCCTTCTACAATGAGCAGTTCTTC.

This chain joins TRBV5-6 and TRBJ1-2; D is uncertain. The CDR3 contains 13 residues. The V end was cut by 3 bases, the J end by 10 bases, with 16 bases between. The germline V gene has CDR1 SGHDT and CDR2 YYEEEE. The CDR3 DNA reads as TGTGCCAGCAGCTCCGGTGGAGGTGGGTCCTACACCTTC. This translates into CASSSGGGGSYTF.

The V gene is TRBV18, the J gene TRBJ2-7; D might be TRBD2 (6 bases). Germline-derived CDR1 and CDR2 are KGHSH and LQKENI. V dropped 3 bases and J dropped 5 bases, with 11 bases sitting between them. The CDR3 has 13 amino acids. CDR3 bases: TGTGCCAGCTCACCGCAGGGCGGGGACGAGCAGTACTTC. This codes for CASSPQGGDEQYF.

V and J are TRBV24-1 and TRBJ1-5; TRBD1 matches 7 bases. Germline trimming cut 4 bases from V and 9 bases from J; bases unmatched to any gene: 8. Germline V CDR1 and CDR2: KGHDR, SFDVKD. This CDR3 has 14 residues. CDR3 region: CATSEVGGLGPQHF. For the CDR3, the DNA is TGTGCCACCAGTGAGGTAGGGGGCCTTGGGCCCCAGCATTTT.